This entry features one T cell receptor beta chain sequence. As yet, its antigen is unknown. Possible read error: a much larger clone is one base away. This CDR3 has 15 amino acids. Germline loops: CDR1 LNHDA, CDR2 SQIVND (reference sequence). The data are from a study of molecular identifiers for immune sequencing clone quantification. Findings and caveats of the study: Naive cells had under 1% of molecules in clones above 20 RNA copies, effectors over 98%. Shared barcodes on identical TCR molecules could underestimate the sizes of highly expanded clones.

Previously described methods and listed TCR primers were employed for the bulk TCR libraries. TCRdb redid the calling of the PCR reads with MiXCR, one entry per CDR3 protein. The profile covers over 600,000 distinct CDR3 sequences, with around 20% appearing a single time and 0.7% to 1% taken by the ten largest. Sequencing was performed on naive CD8+ T cells from blood, with Jurkat cell RNA spiked in. Subset given: FACS-sorted CD8+CD4-CCR7+CD45RA+ naive T cells. This sequence joins TRBV19 and TRBJ2-3; tentative D call: TRBD1 (6 bases). The source of this sequence is a human donor in good health. Some libraries in this study had Jurkat cell RNA spiked in. The CDR3 DNA is TGTGCCAGTAGCCAACTCTCTTTAGCGACAGGTACGCAGTATTTT. Translation gives CASSQLSLATGTQYF.